This T cell receptor (beta chain) was recorded in a study of control samples from healthy donors and cancer patients. Method: immunoSEQ multiplex PCR; TCRdb's copy keeps in-frame clones and lacks some. The data show more than 75,000 clones, with about four fifths seen just once and approximately 10% held by the top ten. The CDR3 covers 15 residues. Germline V CDR1 and CDR2: SGHRS, YFSETQ. V was clipped by 3 bases and J by 1 base; unmatched bases: 4. Sequencing was performed on blood. The source is a woman aged 25 to 39 in good health. The rearrangement uses TRBV5-1 and TRBJ1-2; TRBD1 matches at 9 bases. DNA for the CDR3: TGCGCCAGCAGCTGGGGACAGGGCGGTAACTATGGCTACACCTTC. This encodes CASSWGQGGNYGYTF.